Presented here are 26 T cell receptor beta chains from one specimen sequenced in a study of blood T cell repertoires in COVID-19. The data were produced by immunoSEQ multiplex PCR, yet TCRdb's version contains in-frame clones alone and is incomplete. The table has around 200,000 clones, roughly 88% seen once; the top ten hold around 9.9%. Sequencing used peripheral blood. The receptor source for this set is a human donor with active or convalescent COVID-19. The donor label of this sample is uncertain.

Here the CDR3 reads CASSFRQGTNYGYTF. CDR3 DNA sequence: TGTGCCAGCAGCTTCCGACAGGGTACTAACTATGGCTACACCTTC. The chain joins TRBV7-8 to TRBJ1-2, with 7 bases aligning to TRBD1. The V gene end was trimmed by 3 bases and the J gene end by 0 bases; junction bases not matched to a gene: 4. The CDR3 is 15 residues long. Germline V gene sequence: CDR1 SGHVS, CDR2 FQNEAQ.

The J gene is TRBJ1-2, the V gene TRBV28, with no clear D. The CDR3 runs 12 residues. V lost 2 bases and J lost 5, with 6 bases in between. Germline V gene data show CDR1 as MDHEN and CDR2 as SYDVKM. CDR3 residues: CASSLASYGYTF. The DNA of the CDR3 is TGTGCCAGCAGTTTAGCGAGTTATGGCTACACCTTC.

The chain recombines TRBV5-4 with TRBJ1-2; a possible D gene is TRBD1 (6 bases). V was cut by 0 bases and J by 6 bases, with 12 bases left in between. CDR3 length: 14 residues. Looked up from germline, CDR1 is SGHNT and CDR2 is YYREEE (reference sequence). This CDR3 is CASSLVEGGHGYTF. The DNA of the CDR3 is TGTGCCAGCAGCTTGGTAGAAGGGGGTCATGGCTACACCTTC.

CDR3 bases: TGTGCCAGTAGTATGCGGACTAGCGGGAAGCAAGAGACCCAGTACTTC. Residues: CASSMRTSGKQETQYF. This chain joins TRBV19 and TRBJ2-5; 12 nucleotides agree with TRBD2. The CDR3 is 16 residues long. The germline gives CDR1 LNHDA, CDR2 SQIVND (reference sequence). The ends lost 3 bases at V and 2 bases at J; junction bases unmatched: 4.

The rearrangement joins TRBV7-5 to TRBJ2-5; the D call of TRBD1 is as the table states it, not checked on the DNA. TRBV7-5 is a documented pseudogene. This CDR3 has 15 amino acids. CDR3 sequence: CVRSRGTVQVQTQYF. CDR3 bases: TGTGTCAGAAGCCGGGGGACAGTCCAGGTGCAGACCCAGTACTTC.

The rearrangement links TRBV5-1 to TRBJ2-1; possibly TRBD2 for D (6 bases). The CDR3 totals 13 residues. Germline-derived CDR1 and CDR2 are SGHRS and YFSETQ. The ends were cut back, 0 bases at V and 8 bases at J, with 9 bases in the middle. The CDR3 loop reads CASSLEAGDEQFF. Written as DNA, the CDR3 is TGCGCCAGCAGCTTGGAAGCGGGTGATGAGCAGTTCTTC.

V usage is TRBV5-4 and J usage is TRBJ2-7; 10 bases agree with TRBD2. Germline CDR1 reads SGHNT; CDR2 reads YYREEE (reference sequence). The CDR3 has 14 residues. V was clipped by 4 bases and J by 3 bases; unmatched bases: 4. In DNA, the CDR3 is TGTGCCAGCAGCAGTAGCGGGGGGCTCTACGAGCAGTACTTC. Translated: CASSSSGGLYEQYF.

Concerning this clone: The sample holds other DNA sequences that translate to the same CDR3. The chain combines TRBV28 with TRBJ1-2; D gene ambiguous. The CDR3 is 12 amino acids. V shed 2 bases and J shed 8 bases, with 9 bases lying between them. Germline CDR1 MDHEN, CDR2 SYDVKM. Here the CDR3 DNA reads TGTGCCAGCAGTTTACGGGCGGGGGGCTACACCTTC. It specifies CASSLRAGGYTF.

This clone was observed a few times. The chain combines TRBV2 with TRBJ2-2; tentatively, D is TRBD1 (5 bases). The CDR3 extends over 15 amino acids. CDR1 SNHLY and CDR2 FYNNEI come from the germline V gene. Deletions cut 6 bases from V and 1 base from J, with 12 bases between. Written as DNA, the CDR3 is TGTGCCAGCAGCCGCAGGGTTATGAACACCGGGGAGCTGTTTTTT. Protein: CASSRRVMNTGELFF.

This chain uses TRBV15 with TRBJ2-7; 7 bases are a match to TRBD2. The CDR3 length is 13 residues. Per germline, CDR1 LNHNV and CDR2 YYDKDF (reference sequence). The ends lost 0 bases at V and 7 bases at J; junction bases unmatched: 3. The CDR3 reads CATSRELAPEQYF. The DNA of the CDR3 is TGTGCCACCAGCAGAGAACTAGCGCCGGAGCAGTACTTC.

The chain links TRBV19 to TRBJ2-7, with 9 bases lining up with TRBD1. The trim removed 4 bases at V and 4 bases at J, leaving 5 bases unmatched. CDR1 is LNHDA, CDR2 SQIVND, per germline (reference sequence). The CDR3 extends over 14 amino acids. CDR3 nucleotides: TGTGCCAGTAGTACTTTCGGGACAGGGTACGAGCAGTACTTC. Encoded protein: CASSTFGTGYEQYF.

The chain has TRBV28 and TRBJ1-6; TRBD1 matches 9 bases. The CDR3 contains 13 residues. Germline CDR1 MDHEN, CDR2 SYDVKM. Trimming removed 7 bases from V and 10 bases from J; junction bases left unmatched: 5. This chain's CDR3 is CASIRQGESPLHF. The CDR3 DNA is TGTGCCAGCATTCGACAGGGGGAATCACCCCTCCACTTT.

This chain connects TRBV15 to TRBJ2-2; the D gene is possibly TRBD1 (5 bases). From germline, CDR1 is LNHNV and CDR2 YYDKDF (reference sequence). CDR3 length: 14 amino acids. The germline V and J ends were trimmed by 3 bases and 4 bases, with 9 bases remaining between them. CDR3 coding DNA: TGTGCCACCAGCAGTTACAGGAGCACCGGGGAGCTGTTTTTT. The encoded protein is CATSSYRSTGELFF.

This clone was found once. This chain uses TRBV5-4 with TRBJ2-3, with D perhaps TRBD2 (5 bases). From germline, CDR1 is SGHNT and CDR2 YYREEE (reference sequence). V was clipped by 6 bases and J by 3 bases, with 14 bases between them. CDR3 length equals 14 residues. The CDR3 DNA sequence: TGTGCCAGCACCGAATCGAGCGGTACAGATACGCAGTATTTT. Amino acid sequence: CASTESSGTDTQYF.

CDR3 sequence reads: CASSEGNTGELFF. CDR3 DNA sequence: TGTGCCAGCAGCGAGGGTAACACCGGGGAGCTGTTTTTT. J is TRBJ2-2 and V is TRBV6-5; D might be TRBD2 (5 bases). V lost 6 bases and J lost 2, with 7 bases in between. CDR1 and CDR2 from the germline V gene are MNHEY and SVGAGI. This CDR3 is 13 amino acids long.

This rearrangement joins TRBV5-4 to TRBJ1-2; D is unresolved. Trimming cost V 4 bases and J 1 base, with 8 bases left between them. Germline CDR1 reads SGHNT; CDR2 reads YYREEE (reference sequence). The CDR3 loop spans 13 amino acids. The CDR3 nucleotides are TGTGCCAGCAGCCAACTCCATAACTATGGCTACACCTTC. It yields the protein CASSQLHNYGYTF.

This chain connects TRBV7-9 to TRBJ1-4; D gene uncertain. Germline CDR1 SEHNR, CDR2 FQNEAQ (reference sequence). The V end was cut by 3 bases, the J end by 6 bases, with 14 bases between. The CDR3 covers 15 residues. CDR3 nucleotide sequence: TGTGCCAGCAGCTTGGGGATTCTGGAGGATGAAAAACTGTTTTTT. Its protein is CASSLGILEDEKLFF.

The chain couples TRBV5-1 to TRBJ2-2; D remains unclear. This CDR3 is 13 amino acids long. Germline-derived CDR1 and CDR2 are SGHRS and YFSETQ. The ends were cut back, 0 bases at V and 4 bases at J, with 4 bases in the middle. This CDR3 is CASSLDITGELFF. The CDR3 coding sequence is TGCGCCAGCAGCTTGGACATCACCGGGGAGCTGTTTTTT.

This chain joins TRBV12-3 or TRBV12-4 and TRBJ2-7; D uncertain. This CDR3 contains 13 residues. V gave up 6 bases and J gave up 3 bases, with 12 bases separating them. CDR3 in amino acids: CASRLDMVYEQYF. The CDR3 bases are TGTGCCAGCAGACTCGACATGGTCTACGAGCAGTACTTC.

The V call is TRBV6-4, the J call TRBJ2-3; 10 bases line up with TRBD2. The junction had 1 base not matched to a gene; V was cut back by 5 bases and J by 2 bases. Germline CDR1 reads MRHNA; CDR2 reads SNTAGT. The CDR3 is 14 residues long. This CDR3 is CASSSGGATDTQYF. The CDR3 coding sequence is TGTGCCAGCAGTAGCGGGGGGGCCACAGATACGCAGTATTTT.

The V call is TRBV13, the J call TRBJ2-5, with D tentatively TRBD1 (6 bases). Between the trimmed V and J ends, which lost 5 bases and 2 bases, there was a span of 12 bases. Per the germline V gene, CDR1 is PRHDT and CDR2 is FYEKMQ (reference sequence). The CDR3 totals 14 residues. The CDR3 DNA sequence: TGTGCCAGCAGCCTCTGGACAGAGCAAGAGACCCAGTACTTC. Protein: CASSLWTEQETQYF.

This chain's CDR3 is CASSQGQGAGAEAFF. As DNA, the CDR3 is TGCGCCAGCAGCCAGGGACAGGGGGCTGGCGCTGAAGCTTTCTTT. The chain recombines TRBV5-1 with TRBJ1-1, with 12 bases aligning to TRBD1. J gave up 6 bases and V 4 bases, and 7 bases lay outside the gene matches. Germline values: CDR1 SGHRS, CDR2 YFSETQ. The CDR3 runs 15 residues.

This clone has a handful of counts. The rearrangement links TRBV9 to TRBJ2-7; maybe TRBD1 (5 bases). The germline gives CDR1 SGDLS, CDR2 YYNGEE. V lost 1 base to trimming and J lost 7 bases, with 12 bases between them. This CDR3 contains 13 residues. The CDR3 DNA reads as TGTGCCAGCAGCGTAATACCAGGGCAAGAGCAGTACTTC. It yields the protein CASSVIPGQEQYF.

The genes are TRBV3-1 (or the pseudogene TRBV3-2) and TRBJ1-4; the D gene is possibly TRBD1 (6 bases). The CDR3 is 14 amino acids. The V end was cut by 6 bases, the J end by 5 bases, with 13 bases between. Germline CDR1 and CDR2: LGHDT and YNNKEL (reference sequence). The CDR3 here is CASRPQGANEKLFF. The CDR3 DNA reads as TGTGCCAGCAGGCCACAGGGCGCCAATGAAAAACTGTTTTTT.

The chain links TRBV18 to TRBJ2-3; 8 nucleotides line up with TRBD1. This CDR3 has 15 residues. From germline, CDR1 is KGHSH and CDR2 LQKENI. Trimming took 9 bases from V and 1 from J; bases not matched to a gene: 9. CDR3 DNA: TGTGCCAGATGGACAGGGAGGAAGTGCACAGATACGCAGTATTTT. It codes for CARWTGRKCTDTQYF. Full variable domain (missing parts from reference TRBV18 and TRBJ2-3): NAGVMQNPRHLVRRRGQEARLRCSPMKGHSHVYWYRQLPEEGLKFMVYLQKENIIDESGMPKERFSAEFPKEGPSILRIQQVVRGDSAAYFCARWTGRKCTDTQYFGPGTRLTVL.

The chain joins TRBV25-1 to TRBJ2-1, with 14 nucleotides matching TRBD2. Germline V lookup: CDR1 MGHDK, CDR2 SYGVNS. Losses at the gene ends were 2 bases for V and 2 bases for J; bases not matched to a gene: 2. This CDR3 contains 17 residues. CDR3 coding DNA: TGTGCCAGCAGTGAACCGGGACTAGCGGGAGCCTACAATGAGCAGTTCTTC. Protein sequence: CASSEPGLAGAYNEQFF.